These 17 T cell receptor beta chains were all obtained from the same sample, sequenced in a study of T cells after yellow fever vaccination. TCRdb re-called the 5' RACE reads through MiXCR, storing one row per CDR3 protein. The sample contains some 350,000 distinct CDR3 sequences, roughly 12% of which appear only once. Sample: PBMCs, taken on the day of the first yellow fever vaccination. These receptors all come from a man aged 18-30 years who received the YFV17D yellow fever vaccine.

This clonotype was found a few times. The chain joins TRBV6-5 to TRBJ2-2, with unresolved D. CDR1 and CDR2 from the germline V gene are MNHEY and SVGAGI. The CDR3 runs to 16 residues. V gave up 0 bases and J gave up 1 base, with 9 bases separating them. CDR3: CASSYSPHLNTGELFF. CDR3 coding DNA: TGTGCCAGCAGTTACTCCCCGCACCTGAACACCGGGGAGCTGTTTTTT.

The sample holds many counts of this clonotype. This rearrangement joins TRBV4-2 to TRBJ1-3; 8 bases match TRBD1. J was trimmed by 0 bases and V by 1 base; bases with no gene match: 2. This CDR3 has 16 amino acids. Germline-derived CDR1 and CDR2 are LGHNA and YNFKEQ. CDR3 region: CASSQGQGSSGNTIYF. The CDR3 coding sequence is TGTGCCAGCAGCCAAGGACAGGGGAGCTCTGGAAACACCATATATTTT.

V is TRBV18 and J is TRBJ2-2; D is ambiguous. In germline, CDR1 is KGHSH, CDR2 LQKENI. V lost 1 base and J lost 5, with 8 bases in between. The CDR3 totals 14 residues. This chain's CDR3 is CASSPLANTGELFF. In DNA form, the CDR3 reads TGTGCCAGCTCACCACTCGCCAATACCGGGGAGCTGTTTTTT.

With respect to this clonotype: One end of the junction is discordant with germline, which a read error may explain. The J gene is TRBJ2-5, the V gene TRBV7-7; perhaps D is TRBD1 or TRBD2 (6 bases each). The CDR3 runs to 17 residues. In germline, CDR1 is SSHAT, CDR2 FNYEAQ (reference sequence). The CDR3 nucleotides are TGTGCTAGCAGCCCCGGTAGGGGGGCGGGTTTCGGGGAGACCCAGTACTTC. It specifies CASSPGRGAGFGETQYF.

This clonotype was counted between two and nine times. The chain has TRBV7-3 and TRBJ2-1, with D possibly matching TRBD2 (5 bases). Per the germline V gene, CDR1 is SGHTA and CDR2 is FQGTGA. Trimming removed 1 base at V and 4 bases at J, with 11 bases between. The CDR3 contains 15 residues. CDR3 DNA: TGTGCCAGCAGCTTAATGTCCGGGAATTACAATGAGCAGTTCTTC. Its translation: CASSLMSGNYNEQFF.

The chain has TRBV7-2 and TRBJ2-2; D is unresolved. V shed 5 bases and J shed 1 base, with 14 bases lying between them. The CDR3 is 16 residues long. Germline V gene sequence: CDR1 SGHTA, CDR2 FQGNSA. The CDR3 nucleotides are TGTGCCAGCAGCCCCCAAGCACTGGTGAACACCGGGGAGCTGTTTTTT. Translation gives CASSPQALVNTGELFF.

V is TRBV20-1 and J is TRBJ2-1; 8 bases match TRBD2. The germline gives CDR1 DFQATT, CDR2 SNEGSKA (reference sequence). CDR3 length: 14 amino acids. V lost 2 bases to trimming and J lost 7 bases; unmatched junction nucleotides: 7. CDR3 sequence (DNA): TGCAGTGCTAGATTAGCGGGGTTGGGAAATGAGCAGTTCTTC. Residues: CSARLAGLGNEQFF.

This clonotype has just one count. J is TRBJ1-3 and V is TRBV11-2, with D hard to call. Germline assignment: CDR1 SGHAT and CDR2 FQNNGV. CDR3 length: 16 residues. V lost 0 bases and J 4 bases, leaving 13 bases between the germline ends. CDR3 loop: CASSLDAWGPGNTIYF. The CDR3 DNA follows: TGTGCCAGCAGCTTAGATGCGTGGGGTCCGGGAAACACCATATATTTT.

The J gene is TRBJ2-3, the V gene TRBV7-2; possible D gene TRBD2, 6 bases. The V end was cut by 5 bases, the J end by 2 bases, with 11 bases between. Germline V CDR1 and CDR2: SGHTA, FQGNSA. The CDR3 contains 14 residues. CDR3 nucleotide sequence: TGTGCCAGCAGCCAGGGACTGAACACAGATACGCAGTATTTT. Translating it yields CASSQGLNTDTQYF.

This clonotype has a handful of counts. The rearrangement links TRBV6-2 or TRBV6-3 to TRBJ1-6; D is undetermined. This CDR3 contains 15 residues. Deletions cut 0 bases from V and 9 bases from J, with 12 bases between. Per the germline V gene, CDR1 is MNHEY and CDR2 is SVGEGT. CDR3 nucleotides: TGTGCCAGCAGTTACTCGACGGTGGAGGGTTCACCCCTCCACTTT. Translated: CASSYSTVEGSPLHF.

This clonotype has more than one count but fewer than ten. The gene calls are TRBV7-2 and TRBJ2-2; D gene ambiguous. This CDR3 is 13 amino acids long. V was shortened by 1 base and J by 8 bases, with 8 bases between the two germline ends. In germline, CDR1 is SGHTA, CDR2 FQGNSA. CDR3 DNA sequence: TGTGCCAGCAGCTTAGATACGGGTGGGGAGCTGTTTTTT. This gives the protein CASSLDTGGELFF.

The chain carries TRBV15 and TRBJ2-3; D might be TRBD1 (6 bases). Looked up from germline, CDR1 is LNHNV and CDR2 is YYDKDF (reference sequence). This CDR3 has 16 amino acids. The ends were cut back, 4 bases at V and 2 bases at J, with 16 bases in the middle. CDR3 DNA sequence: TGTGCCACCAGCACGTCGACAGGCGCCTTCACAGATACGCAGTATTTT. Its protein product is CATSTSTGAFTDTQYF.

V is TRBV18 and J is TRBJ2-2; D is unresolved. The germline gives CDR1 KGHSH, CDR2 LQKENI. With 4 bases removed from V and 7 bases from J, the gap between germline ends came to 10 bases. The CDR3 runs 13 residues. DNA for the CDR3: TGTGCCAGCTCACGACCAGGCGACGGGGAGCTGTTTTTT. It codes for CASSRPGDGELFF.

This clonotype was detected a few times. The rearrangement joins TRBV15 to TRBJ1-1; 8 bases map to TRBD1. Trimming took 5 bases from V and 3 from J; bases not matched to a gene: 8. This CDR3 has 15 amino acids. Germline values: CDR1 LNHNV, CDR2 YYDKDF (reference sequence). DNA of the CDR3: TGTGCCACCAGCTTTACGGACAGGGTGGACACTGAAGCTTTCTTT. Amino acids: CATSFTDRVDTEAFF. The whole variable domain, filled in from reference TRBV15 and TRBJ1-1, reads DAMVIQNPRYQVTQFGKPVTLSCSQTLNHNVMYWYQQKSSQAPKLLFHYYDKDFNNEADTPDNFQSRRPNTSFCFLDIRSPGLGDTAMYLCATSFTDRVDTEAFFGQGTRLTVV.

This clonotype was seen a few times. V and J are TRBV6-1 and TRBJ1-3; the D gene is possibly TRBD1 (6 bases). The CDR3 covers 15 residues. CDR1 MNHNS and CDR2 SASEGT come from the germline V gene. The V end lost 5 bases, the J end lost 2 bases, and 13 bases lay between the germline ends. Written as DNA, the CDR3 is TGTGCCAGCAGTCAACACGGGGGCACTGGAAACACCATATATTTT. It encodes CASSQHGGTGNTIYF.

The table lists this clonotype with a few counts. The chain couples TRBV6-1 to TRBJ2-3; tentative D call: TRBD1 (6 bases). CDR3 length equals 16 residues. Germline lookup yields CDR1 MNHNS and CDR2 SASEGT. V was trimmed by 5 bases and J by 0 bases, leaving 15 bases between them. The CDR3 sequence is CASSPVGTLSTDTQYF. The CDR3 region has the DNA TGTGCCAGCAGTCCCGTCGGGACATTGAGCACAGATACGCAGTATTTT.

This sequence joins TRBV9 and TRBJ2-5, with 13 bases identical to TRBD2. V trimming: 2 bases; J trimming: 3 bases; junction bases outside the gene matches: 7. The CDR3 is 17 amino acids. Germline V gene sequence: CDR1 SGDLS, CDR2 YYNGEE. The CDR3 reads CASSVSAGTSGEETQYF. The CDR3, as DNA: TGTGCCAGCAGCGTGTCCGCGGGGACTAGCGGGGAAGAGACCCAGTACTTC.